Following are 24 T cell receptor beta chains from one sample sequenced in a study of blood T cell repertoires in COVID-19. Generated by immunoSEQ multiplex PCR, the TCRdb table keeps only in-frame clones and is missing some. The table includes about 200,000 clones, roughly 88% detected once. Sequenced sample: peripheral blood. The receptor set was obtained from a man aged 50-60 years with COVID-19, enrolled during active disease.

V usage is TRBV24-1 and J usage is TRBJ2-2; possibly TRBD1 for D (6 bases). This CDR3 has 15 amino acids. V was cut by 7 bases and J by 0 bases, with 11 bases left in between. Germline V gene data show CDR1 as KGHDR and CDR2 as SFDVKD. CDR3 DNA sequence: TGTGCCACCAGCCGGGACAAGTCGAACACCGGGGAGCTGTTTTTT. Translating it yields CATSRDKSNTGELFF.

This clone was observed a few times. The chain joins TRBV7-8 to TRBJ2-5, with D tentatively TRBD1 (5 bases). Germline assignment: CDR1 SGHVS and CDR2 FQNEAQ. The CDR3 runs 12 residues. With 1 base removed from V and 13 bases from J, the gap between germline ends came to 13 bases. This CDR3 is CASSLDPPRAYF. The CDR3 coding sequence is TGTGCCAGCAGCTTAGACCCCCCCAGGGCGTACTTC.

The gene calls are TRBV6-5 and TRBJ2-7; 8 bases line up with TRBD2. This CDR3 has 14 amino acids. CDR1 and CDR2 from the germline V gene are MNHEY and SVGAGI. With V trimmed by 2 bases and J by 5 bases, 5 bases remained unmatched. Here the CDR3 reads CASSYGTRSHEQYF. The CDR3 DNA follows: TGTGCCAGCAGTTACGGGACTAGGTCCCACGAGCAGTACTTC.

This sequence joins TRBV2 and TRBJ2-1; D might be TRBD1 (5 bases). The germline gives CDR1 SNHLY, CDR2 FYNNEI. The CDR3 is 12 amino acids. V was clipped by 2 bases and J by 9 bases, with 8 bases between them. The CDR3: CASSEQDTEQFF. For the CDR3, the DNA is TGTGCCAGCAGTGAACAGGACACTGAGCAGTTCTTC. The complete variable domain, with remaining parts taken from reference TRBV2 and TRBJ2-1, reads EPEVTQTPSHQVTQMGQEVILRCVPISNHLYFYWYRQILGQKVEFLVSFYNNEISEKSEIFDDQFSVERPDGSNFTLKIRSTKLEDSAMYFCASSEQDTEQFFGPGTRLTVL.

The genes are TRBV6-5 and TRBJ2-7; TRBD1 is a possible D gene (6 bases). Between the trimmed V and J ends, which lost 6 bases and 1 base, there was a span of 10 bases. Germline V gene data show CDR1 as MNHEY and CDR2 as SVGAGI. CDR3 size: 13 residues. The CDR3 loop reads CASRPGTSYEQYF. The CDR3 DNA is TGTGCCAGCAGACCCGGGACATCCTACGAGCAGTACTTC.

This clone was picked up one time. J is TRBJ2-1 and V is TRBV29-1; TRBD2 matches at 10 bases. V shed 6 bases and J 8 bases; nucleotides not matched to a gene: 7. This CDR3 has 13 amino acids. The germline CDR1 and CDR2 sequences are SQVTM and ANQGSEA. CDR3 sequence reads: CSVDSGRNDEQFF. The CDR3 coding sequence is TGCAGCGTGGATAGCGGGAGGAACGATGAGCAGTTCTTC.

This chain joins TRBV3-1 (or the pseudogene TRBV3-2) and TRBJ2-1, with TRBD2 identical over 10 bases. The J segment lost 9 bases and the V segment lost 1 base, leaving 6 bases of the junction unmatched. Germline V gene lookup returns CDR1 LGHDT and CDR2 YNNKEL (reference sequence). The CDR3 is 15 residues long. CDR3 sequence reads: CASSQASSGSLEQFF. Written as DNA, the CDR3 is TGTGCCAGCAGCCAAGCGTCTAGCGGGAGTCTTGAGCAGTTCTTC.

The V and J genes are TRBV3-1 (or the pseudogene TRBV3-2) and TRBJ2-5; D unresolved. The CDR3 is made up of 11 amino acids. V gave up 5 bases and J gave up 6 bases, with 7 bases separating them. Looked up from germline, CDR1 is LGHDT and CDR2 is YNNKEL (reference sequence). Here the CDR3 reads CASSSSKTQYF. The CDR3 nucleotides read TGTGCCAGCAGCTCAAGCAAGACCCAGTACTTC.

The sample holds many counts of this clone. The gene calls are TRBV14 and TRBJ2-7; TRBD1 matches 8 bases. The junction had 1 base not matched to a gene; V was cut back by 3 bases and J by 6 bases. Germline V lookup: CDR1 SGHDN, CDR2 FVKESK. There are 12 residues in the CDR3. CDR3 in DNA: TGTGCCAGCAGCCAGACAGGGGTCGAGCAGTACTTC. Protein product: CASSQTGVEQYF.

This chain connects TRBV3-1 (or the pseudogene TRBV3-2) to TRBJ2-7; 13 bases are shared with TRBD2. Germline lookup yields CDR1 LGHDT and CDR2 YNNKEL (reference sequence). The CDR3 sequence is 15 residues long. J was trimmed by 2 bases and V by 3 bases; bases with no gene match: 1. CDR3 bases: TGTGCCAGCAGCCACGGACTAGCGGGAGCCTACGAGCAGTACTTC. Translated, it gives CASSHGLAGAYEQYF.

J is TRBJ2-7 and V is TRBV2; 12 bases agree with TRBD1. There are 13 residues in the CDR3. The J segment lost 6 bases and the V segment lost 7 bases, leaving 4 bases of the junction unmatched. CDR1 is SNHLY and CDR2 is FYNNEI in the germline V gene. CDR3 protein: CASTGTGGVEQYF. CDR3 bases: TGTGCCAGCACCGGGACAGGGGGCGTCGAGCAGTACTTC.

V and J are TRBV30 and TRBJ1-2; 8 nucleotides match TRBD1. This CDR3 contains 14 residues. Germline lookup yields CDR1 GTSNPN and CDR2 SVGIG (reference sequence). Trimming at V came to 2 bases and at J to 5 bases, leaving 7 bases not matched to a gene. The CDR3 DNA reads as TGTGCCTGGAGTCTGGACAGGGCGGGTTATGGCTACACCTTC. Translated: CAWSLDRAGYGYTF.

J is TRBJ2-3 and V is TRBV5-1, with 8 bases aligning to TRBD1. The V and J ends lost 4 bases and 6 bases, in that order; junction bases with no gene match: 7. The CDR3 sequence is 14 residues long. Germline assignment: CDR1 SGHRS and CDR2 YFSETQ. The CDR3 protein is CASSQDRGSDTQYF. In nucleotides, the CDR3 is TGCGCCAGCAGCCAAGACAGGGGTTCGGATACGCAGTATTTT.

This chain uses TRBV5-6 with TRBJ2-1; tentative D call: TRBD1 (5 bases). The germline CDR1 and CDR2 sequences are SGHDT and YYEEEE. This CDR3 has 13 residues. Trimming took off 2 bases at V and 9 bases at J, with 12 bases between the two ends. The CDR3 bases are TGTGCCAGCAGCTTCTCAGGGCTCGGTGAGCAGTTCTTC. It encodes CASSFSGLGEQFF.

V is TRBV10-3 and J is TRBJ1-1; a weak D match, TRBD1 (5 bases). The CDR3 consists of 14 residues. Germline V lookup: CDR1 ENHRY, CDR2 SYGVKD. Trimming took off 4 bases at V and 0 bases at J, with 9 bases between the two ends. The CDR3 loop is CAISVDSMNTEAFF. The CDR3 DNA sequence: TGTGCCATCAGTGTTGACAGTATGAACACTGAAGCTTTCTTT.

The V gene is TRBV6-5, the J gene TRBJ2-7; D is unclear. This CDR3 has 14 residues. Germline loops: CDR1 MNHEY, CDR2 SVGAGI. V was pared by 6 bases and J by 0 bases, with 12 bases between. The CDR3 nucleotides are TGTGCCAGCAGGAAGACATTCGACTCCTACGAGCAGTACTTC. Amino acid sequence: CASRKTFDSYEQYF.

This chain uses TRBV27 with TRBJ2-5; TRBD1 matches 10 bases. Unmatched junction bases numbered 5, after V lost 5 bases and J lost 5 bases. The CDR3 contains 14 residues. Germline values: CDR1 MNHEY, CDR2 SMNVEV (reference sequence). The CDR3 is CASSTTGGGETQYF. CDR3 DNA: TGTGCCAGCAGTACGACAGGGGGCGGTGAGACCCAGTACTTC.

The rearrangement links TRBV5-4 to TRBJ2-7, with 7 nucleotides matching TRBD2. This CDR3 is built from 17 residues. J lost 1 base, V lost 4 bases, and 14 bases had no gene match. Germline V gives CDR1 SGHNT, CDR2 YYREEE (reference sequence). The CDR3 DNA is TGTGCCAGCAGCCCCAAGGTTGGGGGGGAGCCTTCCTACGAGCAGTACTTC. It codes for CASSPKVGGEPSYEQYF.

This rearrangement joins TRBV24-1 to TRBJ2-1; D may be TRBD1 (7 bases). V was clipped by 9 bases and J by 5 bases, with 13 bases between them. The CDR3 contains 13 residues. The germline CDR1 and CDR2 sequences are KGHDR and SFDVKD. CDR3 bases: TGTGCCACCGGAGGGGGCTGGGACAATGAGCAGTTCTTC. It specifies CATGGGWDNEQFF.

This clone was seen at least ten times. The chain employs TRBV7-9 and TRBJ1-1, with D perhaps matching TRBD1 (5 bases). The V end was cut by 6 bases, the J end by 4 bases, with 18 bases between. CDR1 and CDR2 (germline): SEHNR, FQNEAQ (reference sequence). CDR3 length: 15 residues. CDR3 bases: TGTGCCAGCAGACCACCTCTCAGGGTATCCACTGAAGCTTTCTTT. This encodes CASRPPLRVSTEAFF.

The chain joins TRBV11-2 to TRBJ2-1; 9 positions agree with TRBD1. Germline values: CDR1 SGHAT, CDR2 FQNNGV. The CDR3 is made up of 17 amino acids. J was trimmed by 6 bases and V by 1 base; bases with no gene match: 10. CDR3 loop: CASSLGGGTGFGNEQFF. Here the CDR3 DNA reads TGTGCCAGCAGCTTAGGCGGCGGGACAGGGTTTGGCAATGAGCAGTTCTTC. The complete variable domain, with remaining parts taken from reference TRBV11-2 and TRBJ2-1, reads EAGVAQSPRYKIIEKRQSVAFWCNPISGHATLYWYQQILGQGPKLLIQFQNNGVVDDSQLPKDRFSAERLKGVDSTLKIQPAKLEDSAVYLCASSLGGGTGFGNEQFFGPGTRLTVL.

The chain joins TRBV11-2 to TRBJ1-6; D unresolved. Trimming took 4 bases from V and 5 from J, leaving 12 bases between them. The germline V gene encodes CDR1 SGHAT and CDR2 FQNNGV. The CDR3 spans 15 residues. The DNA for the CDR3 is TGTGCCAGCAGCTCATTTGGGCAGCATAATTCACCCCTCCACTTT. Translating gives CASSSFGQHNSPLHF.

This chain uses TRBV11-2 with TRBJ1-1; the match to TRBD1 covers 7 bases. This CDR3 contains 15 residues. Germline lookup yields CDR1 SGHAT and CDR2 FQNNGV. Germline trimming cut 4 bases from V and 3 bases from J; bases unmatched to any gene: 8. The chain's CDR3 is CASSSETGFYTEAFF. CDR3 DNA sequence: TGTGCCAGCAGCTCAGAGACAGGGTTCTACACTGAAGCTTTCTTT.

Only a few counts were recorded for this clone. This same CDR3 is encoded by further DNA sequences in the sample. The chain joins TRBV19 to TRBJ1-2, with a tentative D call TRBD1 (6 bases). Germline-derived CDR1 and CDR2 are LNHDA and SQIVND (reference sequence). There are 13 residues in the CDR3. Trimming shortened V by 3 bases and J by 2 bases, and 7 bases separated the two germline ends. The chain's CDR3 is CASSIDRNYGYTF. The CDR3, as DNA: TGTGCCAGTAGTATTGACAGGAACTATGGCTACACCTTC.